This T cell receptor beta chain was sequenced during a study of blood T cells in healthy people across ages. Note on this clonotype: The antigen remains unidentified.

The germline V and J ends were trimmed by 4 bases and 2 bases, with 13 bases remaining between them. The length of the CDR3 is 15 residues. CDR1 is MGHRA and CDR2 is YSYEKL in the germline V gene. Next came a second PCR, run for roughly 7 to 12 cycles, which used a sample-barcoded 5' primer along with a J-beta primer mix. TCRdb redid the calling of the 5' RACE reads with MiXCR, one entry per CDR3 protein. The table records around 280,000 distinct CDR3 sequences, around 27% of them present only once. General study results and limits: Observed TCR beta diversity per million T cells went down as age went up. This fall followed a roughly linear course with age.

The TCR sequence derives from a woman aged 70-85 years in good health. Sequencing was performed on blood. The chain employs TRBV4-1 and TRBJ2-3; D possibly corresponds to TRBD1 (5 bases). CDR3 bases: TGCGCCAGCAGCCTTCGGCAGGGCAACACAGATACGCAGTATTTT. Translated, it gives CASSLRQGNTDTQYF.